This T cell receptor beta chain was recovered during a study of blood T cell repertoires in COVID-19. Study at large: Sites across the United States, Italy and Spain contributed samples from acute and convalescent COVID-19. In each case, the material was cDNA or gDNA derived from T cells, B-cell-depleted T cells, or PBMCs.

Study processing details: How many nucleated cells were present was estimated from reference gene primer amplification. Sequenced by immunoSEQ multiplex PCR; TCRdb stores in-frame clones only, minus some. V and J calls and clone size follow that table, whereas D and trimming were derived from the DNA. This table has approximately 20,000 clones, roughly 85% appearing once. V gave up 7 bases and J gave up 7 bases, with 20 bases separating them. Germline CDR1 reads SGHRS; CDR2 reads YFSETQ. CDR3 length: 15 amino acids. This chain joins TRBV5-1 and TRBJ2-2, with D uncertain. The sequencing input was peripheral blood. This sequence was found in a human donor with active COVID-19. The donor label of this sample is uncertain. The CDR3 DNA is TGCGCCAGCTGTTGGTCCCCAGGCTATAACGGGGAGCTGTTTTTT. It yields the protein CASCWSPGYNGELFF.